The clone carrying this T cell receptor (beta chain) was recorded a few times. Its target is not known. Vbeta (60) and Jbeta (13) primers were used in the PCR. Repertoires were generated with immunoSEQ multiplex PCR, while TCRdb's copy carries only in-frame clones and drops some. The table lists 92,000 or so clones, more than 55% of them singletons. These data originate in a study of cytomegalovirus exposure and HLA in healthy donors. The study, taken as a whole, reports: Altogether, 164 TCR beta chains were recorded as cytomegalovirus-associated. Exclusion applied to some V segments, including TRBV6-2 and TRBV6-3, as they were indistinguishable.

This CDR3 has 17 residues. Germline loops: CDR1 MDHEN, CDR2 SYDVKM. V lost 5 bases and J lost 4, with 23 bases in between. The receptor was derived from a woman between 45 and 60 years old in good health and CMV-seropositive. The sample was PBMCs. This sequence joins TRBV28 and TRBJ1-2; tentative D call: TRBD1 (6 bases). CDR3 nucleotides: TGTGCCAGCAGTGTACTATCCGACAGGCGACTCGTCTATGGCTACACCTTC. Protein sequence: CASSVLSDRRLVYGYTF.